The 8 T cell receptor beta chains below all came from one sample that was sequenced in a study of control samples from healthy donors and cancer patients. Some clones are missing from TCRdb's copy, which holds only in-frame ones; the method was immunoSEQ multiplex PCR. The sample shows roughly 450,000 clones, about nine tenths of them seen only once. Sequenced material: PBMCs. Every receptor here comes from a man between 35 and 55 years old with head and neck cancer.

This clone was counted a single time. The chain has TRBV5-6 and TRBJ1-5; 9 bases map to TRBD1. Germline V gene lookup returns CDR1 SGHDT and CDR2 YYEEEE. With 1 base clipped from V and 6 bases from J, the junction kept 2 bases outside the gene matches. The CDR3 spans 14 residues. Written as DNA, the CDR3 is TGTGCCAGCAGCTTGACAGGGGGCGGTCAGCCCCAGCATTTT. The encoded protein is CASSLTGGGQPQHF.

The chain uses TRBV5-4 and TRBJ2-2; 7 bases are shared with TRBD2. The CDR3 loop spans 17 amino acids. With 3 bases clipped from V and 1 base from J, the junction kept 9 bases outside the gene matches. Germline CDR1 reads SGHNT; CDR2 reads YYREEE (reference sequence). CDR3 DNA: TGTGCCAGCAGCTCATTCGGGCCTAGCGGGAACACCGGGGAGCTGTTTTTT. Amino acids: CASSSFGPSGNTGELFF.

The genes are TRBV28 and TRBJ1-4; D is uncertain. CDR1 MDHEN and CDR2 SYDVKM come from the germline V gene. Trimming pared 4 bases from V and 8 bases from J, leaving 11 bases between. The CDR3 runs 13 residues. The DNA for the CDR3 is TGTGCCAGCAGTTCTCGGCGAAGGGAAAAACTGTTTTTT. Amino acids: CASSSRRREKLFF.

CDR3 sequence reads: CASGLWDTQYF. The CDR3 DNA sequence: TGTGCTAGTGGCCTATGGGATACGCAGTATTTT. The chain recombines TRBV12-5 with TRBJ2-3, with D uncertain. Trimming took off 6 bases at V and 6 bases at J, with 7 bases between the two ends. This CDR3 region has 11 residues. Looked up from germline, CDR1 is LGHNT and CDR2 is FRNRAP.

The rearrangement uses TRBV6-5 and TRBJ2-7; 9 positions match TRBD1. The CDR3 extends over 15 amino acids. Germline CDR1 MNHEY, CDR2 SVGAGI. V trimming: 4 bases; J trimming: 1 base; junction bases outside the gene matches: 5. DNA for the CDR3: TGTGCCAGCAGTTCGGGACAGGGAAAATCCTACGAGCAGTACTTC. It is translated as CASSSGQGKSYEQYF.

The CDR3 loop is CAKIWFRTAVNYEQYF. The DNA of the CDR3 is TGTGCCAAAATATGGTTTAGGACGGCGGTTAACTACGAGCAGTACTTC. The V call is TRBV6-7, the J call TRBJ2-7; no clear D gene. TRBV6-7 is assigned to the ORF class and has an uncertain function. The CDR3 is 16 amino acids. V was trimmed by 10 bases and J by 3 bases, leaving 25 bases between them.

The chain links TRBV24-1 to TRBJ2-7, with 7 bases that match TRBD1. V lost 5 bases and J lost 2; bases outside the gene matches: 11. The CDR3 covers 16 residues. The germline V gene has CDR1 KGHDR and CDR2 SFDVKD. The CDR3 DNA follows: TGTGCCACCAGTGCCCCTTTGGAGACAGGGACCTACGAGCAGTACTTC. Translation: CATSAPLETGTYEQYF.

The rearrangement uses TRBV18 and TRBJ1-2, with D uncertain. CDR1 and CDR2 (germline): KGHSH, LQKENI. This CDR3 has 13 amino acids. V was pared by 6 bases and J by 5 bases, with 13 bases between. The CDR3 DNA sequence: TGTGCCAGCTCCCGGAGCGGGGATTATGGCTACACCTTC. This encodes CASSRSGDYGYTF. The whole variable domain, filled in from reference TRBV18 and TRBJ1-2, reads NAGVMQNPRHLVRRRGQEARLRCSPMKGHSHVYWYRQLPEEGLKFMVYLQKENIIDESGMPKERFSAEFPKEGPSILRIQQVVRGDSAAYFCASSRSGDYGYTFGSGTRLTVV.